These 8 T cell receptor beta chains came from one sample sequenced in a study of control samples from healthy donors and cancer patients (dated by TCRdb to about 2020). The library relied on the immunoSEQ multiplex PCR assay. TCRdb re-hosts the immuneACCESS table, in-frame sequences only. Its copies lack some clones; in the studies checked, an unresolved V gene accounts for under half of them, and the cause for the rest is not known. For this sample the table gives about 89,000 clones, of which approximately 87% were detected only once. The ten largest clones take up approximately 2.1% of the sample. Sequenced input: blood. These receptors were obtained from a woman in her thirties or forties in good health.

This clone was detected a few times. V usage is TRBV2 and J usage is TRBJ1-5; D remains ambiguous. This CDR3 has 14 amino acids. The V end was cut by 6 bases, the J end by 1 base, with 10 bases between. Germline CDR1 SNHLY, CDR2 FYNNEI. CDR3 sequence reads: CASSHTQSNQPQHF. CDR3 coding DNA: TGTGCCAGCAGCCATACACAGAGCAATCAGCCCCAGCATTTT.

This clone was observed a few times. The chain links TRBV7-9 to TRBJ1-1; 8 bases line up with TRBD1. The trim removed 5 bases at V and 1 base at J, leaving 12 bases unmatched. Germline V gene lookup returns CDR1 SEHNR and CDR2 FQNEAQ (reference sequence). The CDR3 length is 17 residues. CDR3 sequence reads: CASSTTNQGARNTEAFF. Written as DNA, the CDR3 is TGTGCCAGCAGCACAACAAATCAGGGGGCCCGGAACACTGAAGCTTTCTTT.

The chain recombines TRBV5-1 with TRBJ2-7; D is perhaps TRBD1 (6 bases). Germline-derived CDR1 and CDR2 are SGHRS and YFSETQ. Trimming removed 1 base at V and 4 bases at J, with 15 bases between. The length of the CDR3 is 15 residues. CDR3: CASSLKQGVSYEQYF. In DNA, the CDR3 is TGCGCCAGCAGCTTGAAACAGGGTGTCTCGTACGAGCAGTACTTC.

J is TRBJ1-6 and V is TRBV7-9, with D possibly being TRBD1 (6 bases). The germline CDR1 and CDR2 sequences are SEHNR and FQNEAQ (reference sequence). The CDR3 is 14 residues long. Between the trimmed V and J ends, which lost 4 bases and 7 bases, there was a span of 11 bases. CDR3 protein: CASSWDNLNSPLHF. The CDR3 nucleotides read TGTGCCAGCAGCTGGGACAATCTAAATTCACCCCTCCACTTT.

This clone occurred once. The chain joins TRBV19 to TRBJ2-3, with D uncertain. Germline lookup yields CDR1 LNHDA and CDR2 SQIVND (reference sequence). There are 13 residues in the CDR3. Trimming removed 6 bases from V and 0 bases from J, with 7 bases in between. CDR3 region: CASSSVSTDTQYF. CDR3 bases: TGTGCCAGTAGCTCCGTCAGCACAGATACGCAGTATTTT.

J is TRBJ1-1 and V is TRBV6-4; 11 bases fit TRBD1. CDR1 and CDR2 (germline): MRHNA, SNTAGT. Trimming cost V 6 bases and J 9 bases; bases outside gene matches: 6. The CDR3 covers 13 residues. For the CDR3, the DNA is TGTGCCAGCAGCCAGGACAGGGGGCTCCAAGCTTTCTTT. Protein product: CASSQDRGLQAFF.

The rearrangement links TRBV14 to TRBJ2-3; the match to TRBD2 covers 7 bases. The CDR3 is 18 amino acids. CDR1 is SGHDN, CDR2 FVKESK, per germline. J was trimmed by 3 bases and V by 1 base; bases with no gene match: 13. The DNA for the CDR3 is TGTGCCAGCAGCCAAGGCTTCATAAGCGGGGTGGGGACAGATACGCAGTATTTT. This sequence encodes CASSQGFISGVGTDTQYF.

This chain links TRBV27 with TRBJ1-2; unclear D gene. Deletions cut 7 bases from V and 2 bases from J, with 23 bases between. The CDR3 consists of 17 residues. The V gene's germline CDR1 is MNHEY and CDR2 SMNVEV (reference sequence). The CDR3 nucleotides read TGTGCCAGCACCCCCAGGCACTTCTTAACAGCGAACTATGGCTACACCTTC. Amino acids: CASTPRHFLTANYGYTF.